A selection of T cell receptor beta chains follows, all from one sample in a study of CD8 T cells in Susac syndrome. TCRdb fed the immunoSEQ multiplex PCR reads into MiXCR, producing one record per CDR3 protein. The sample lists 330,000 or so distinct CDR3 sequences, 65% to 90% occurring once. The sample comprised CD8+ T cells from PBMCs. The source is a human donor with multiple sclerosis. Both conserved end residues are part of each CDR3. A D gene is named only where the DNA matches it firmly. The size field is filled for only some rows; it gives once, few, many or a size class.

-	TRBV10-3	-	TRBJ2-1	TGTGCCATCAGTGTGGGTACTAGTCTGTACAATGAGCAGTTCTTC	CAISVGTSLYNEQFF
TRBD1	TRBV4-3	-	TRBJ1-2	TGCGCCAGCAGCCAGGGGAGACAGGGAGACTACACCTTC	CASSQGRQGDYTF
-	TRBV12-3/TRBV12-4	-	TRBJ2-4	TGTGCCAGCAGACAAACGGGGGGCTGGGACATTCAGTACTTC	CASRQTGGWDIQYF
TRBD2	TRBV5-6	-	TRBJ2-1	TGTGCCAGCAGCTTGGAACTAGCGGGACTCAATGAGCAGTTCTTC	CASSLELAGLNEQFF
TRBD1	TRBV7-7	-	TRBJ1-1	TGTGCTAGCAGCCCCGGACAGGGAAGCGAAGCTTTCTTT	CASSPGQGSEAFF
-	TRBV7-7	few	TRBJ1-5	TGTGCCAGCAGCCCGGGGGGGGGTCAGCCCCAGCATTTT	CASSPGGGQPQHF
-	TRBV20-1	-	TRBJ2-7	TGCAGTGCTATTCACCGGGAGAGGTACGAGCAGTACTTC	CSAIHRERYEQYF
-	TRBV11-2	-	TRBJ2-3	TGTGCCAGCAGCCCGGACGGGGCAAATACGCAGTATTTT	CASSPDGANTQYF
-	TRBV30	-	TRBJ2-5	TGTGCCTGGAGGTTAGAGACCCAGTACTTC	CAWRLETQYF
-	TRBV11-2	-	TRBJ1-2	TGTGCCAGCAGCTTAGATCCGGGGGCAGCAGATGGCTACACCTTC	CASSLDPGAADGYTF
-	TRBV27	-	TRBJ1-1	TGTGCCAGCAGTCGTGGGGCAGCGTTCACTGAAGCTTTCTTT	CASSRGAAFTEAFF
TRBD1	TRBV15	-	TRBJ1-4	TGTGCCACCAGCGAGGGACAGGGAGAAGAAAAACTGTTTTTT	CATSEGQGEEKLFF
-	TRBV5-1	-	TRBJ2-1	TGCGCCAGCAGCGCCAATAACAATGAGCAGTTCTTC	CASSANNNEQFF
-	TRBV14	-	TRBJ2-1	TGTGCCAGCAGCCAACTGCGATACGAGAACAATGAGCAGTTCTTC	CASSQLRYENNEQFF
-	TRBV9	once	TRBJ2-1	TGTGCCAGCAGCTTCCCCCGGGAGTCCTCCTACAATGAGCAGTTCTTC	CASSFPRESSYNEQFF
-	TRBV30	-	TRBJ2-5	TGTGCCTGGAGTGTACTTTCAGGACCACAAGAGACCCAGTACTTC	CAWSVLSGPQETQYF
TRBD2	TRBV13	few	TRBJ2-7	TGTGCCAGCAGCTCGGGACTAGCGGCTACGGAGCAGTACTTC	CASSSGLAATEQYF
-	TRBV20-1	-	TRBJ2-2	TGCAGTGCTAGCCCTAGTCGGGCCAACACCGGGGAGCTGTTTTTT	CSASPSRANTGELFF
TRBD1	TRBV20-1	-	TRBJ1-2	TGCAGTGCTAGAGATAGGACAGGGGACCTCTCTAACTATGGCTACACCTTC	CSARDRTGDLSNYGYTF
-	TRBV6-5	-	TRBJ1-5	TGTGCCAGCAGTTACGGGCAGGGCGGTCAGCCCCAGCATTTT	CASSYGQGGQPQHF
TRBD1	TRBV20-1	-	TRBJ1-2	TGCAGTGCTAGAGTACAGGGGGATCGGGGCTACACCTTC	CSARVQGDRGYTF
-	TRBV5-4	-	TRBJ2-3	TGTGCCAGCAGCTTAAAGGGCTACACAGATACGCAGTATTTT	CASSLKGYTDTQYF
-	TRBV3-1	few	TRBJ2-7	TGTGCCAGCAGTTTCGGACAGCTATCCTACGAGCAGTACTTC	CASSFGQLSYEQYF
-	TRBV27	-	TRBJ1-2	TGTGCCAGCAAGCTACAGGGCGGCTATGGCTACACCTTC	CASKLQGGYGYTF
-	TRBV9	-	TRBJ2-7	TGTGCCAGCAGCGACCCTAATAAGCACGAGCAGTACTTC	CASSDPNKHEQYF
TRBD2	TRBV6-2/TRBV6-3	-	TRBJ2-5	TGTGCCAGCAGTTCCCAGGTTTATAGCGGGGATCAGTACTTC	CASSSQVYSGDQYF
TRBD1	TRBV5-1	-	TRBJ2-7	TGCGCCAGCAGCTTGGGACAGGGACACTACGAGCAGTACTTC	CASSLGQGHYEQYF
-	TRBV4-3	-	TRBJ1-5	TGCGCCAGCAGCCAAGATCTCGCAGGGCACCAGCCCCAGCATTTT	CASSQDLAGHQPQHF
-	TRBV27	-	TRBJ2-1	TGTGCCAGCAGTCTCGGTACGCCTCACAATGAGCAGTTCTTC	CASSLGTPHNEQFF
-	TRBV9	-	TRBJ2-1	TGTGCCAGCAGCTCCCAGGGCGACTCCTACAATGAGCAGTTCTTC	CASSSQGDSYNEQFF
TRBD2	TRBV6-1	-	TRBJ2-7	TGTGCCAGCTTGGAAAAGCGGGAACTTTACGAGCAGTACTTC	CASLEKRELYEQYF
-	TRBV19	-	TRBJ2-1	TGTGCCAGTAGTATAACAGGTGCCTCCTACAATGAGCAGTTCTTC	CASSITGASYNEQFF
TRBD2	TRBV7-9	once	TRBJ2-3	TGTGCCAGCAGCTTACCTGACGGGGGGACTAGCACAGATACGCAGTATTTT	CASSLPDGGTSTDTQYF
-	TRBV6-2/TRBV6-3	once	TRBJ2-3	TGTGCCAGCAGTTCCACGAGCTTTGGCGGGACGACAGATACGCAGTATTTT	CASSSTSFGGTTDTQYF
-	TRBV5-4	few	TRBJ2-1	TGTGCCAGCAGCCAAGATACGTCCGCGGTAGCGGAGCAGTTCTTC	CASSQDTSAVAEQFF
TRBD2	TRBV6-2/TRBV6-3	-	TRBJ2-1	TGTGCCAGCAGTTACCTTTTGCTAGCGGGAGGCTCCTACAATGAGCAGTTCTTC	CASSYLLLAGGSYNEQFF
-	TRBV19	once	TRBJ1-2	TGTGCCAGTAGCGGGATCCCCTCGGACAGACTCCCTGTATATGGCTACACCTTC	CASSGIPSDRLPVYGYTF
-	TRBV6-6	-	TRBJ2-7	TGTGCCACCGCACTGGGGTACGAGCAGTACTTC	CATALGYEQYF
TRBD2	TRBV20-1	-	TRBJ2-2	TGCAGTGCTAGATGGGGACTAGCGGGAGGAGGGACCGGGGAGCTGTTTTTT	CSARWGLAGGGTGELFF
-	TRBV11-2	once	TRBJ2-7	TGTGCCAGCAGCTCAAGCGGAGTCCAGGACGAGCAGTACTTC	CASSSSGVQDEQYF
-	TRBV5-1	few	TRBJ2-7	TGCGCCAGCAGCCAAGTGGGGCGGGACCCCCGCGAGCAGTACTTC	CASSQVGRDPREQYF
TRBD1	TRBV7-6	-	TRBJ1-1	TGTGCCAGCAGCTTAACAGGGGGCCTTCTGAACACTGAAGCTTTCTTT	CASSLTGGLLNTEAFF
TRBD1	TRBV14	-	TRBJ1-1	TGTGCCAGCAGCCCCCAGGGGGCGTTCCCTGAAGCTTTCTTT	CASSPQGAFPEAFF
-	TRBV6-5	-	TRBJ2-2	TGTGCCAGCAGTTACGGGGGAGGGGAGCTGTTTTTT	CASSYGGGELFF
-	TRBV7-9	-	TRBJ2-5	TGTGCCAGCAGCTCACCCTCCAGGGGTCGGGAGACCCAGTACTTC	CASSSPSRGRETQYF
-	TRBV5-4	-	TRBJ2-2	TGTGCCAGCAGCTTCACTGGCGGGATTCCCGGGGAGCTGTTTTTT	CASSFTGGIPGELFF
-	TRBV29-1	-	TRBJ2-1	TGCAGCGTTGAAGATAGGTTTGGGGCAGGAGTACAGTTCTTC	CSVEDRFGAGVQFF
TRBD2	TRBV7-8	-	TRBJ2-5	TGTGCCAGCAGCTTATTTAACGGGCTGAAACTAGCGGGAGCCCGGGAGACCCAGTACTTC	CASSLFNGLKLAGARETQYF